This T cell receptor (beta chain) is from a study of radiotherapy plus CTLA-4 blockade in lung cancer. On the study more broadly: Objective response was observed in about 19% of patients, and disease control in roughly 33%. General study findings and limits: TCR clones originating in tumors grew in number in blood after radiotherapy plus ipilimumab.

As regards this clone: Its antigen remains unidentified.

This CDR3 has 16 amino acids. The germline CDR1 and CDR2 sequences are MDHEN and SYDVKM. Clones were sequenced by immunoSEQ multiplex PCR, and TCRdb holds only the in-frame ones, with some missing. The table records roughly 98,000 clones, around 86% of them present only once. Patients with chemo-refractory metastatic non-small-cell lung cancer received focal radiation plus CTLA-4 blockade with ipilimumab. Source: peripheral blood, taken from a patient treated with radiotherapy plus ipilimumab. The V gene is TRBV28, the J gene TRBJ2-5; weak D call: TRBD2 (5 bases). Judging by the DNA end, TRBJ2-7 fits better; the J call may be wrong. The clonotype originates from a human donor with non-small cell lung cancer who had a partial response to radiotherapy plus ipilimumab. The CDR3 reads CASSLSRAPPSYEQYF. The CDR3 DNA is TGTGCCAGCAGTTTATCGAGGGCCCCCCCTTCCTACGAGCAGTACTTC.